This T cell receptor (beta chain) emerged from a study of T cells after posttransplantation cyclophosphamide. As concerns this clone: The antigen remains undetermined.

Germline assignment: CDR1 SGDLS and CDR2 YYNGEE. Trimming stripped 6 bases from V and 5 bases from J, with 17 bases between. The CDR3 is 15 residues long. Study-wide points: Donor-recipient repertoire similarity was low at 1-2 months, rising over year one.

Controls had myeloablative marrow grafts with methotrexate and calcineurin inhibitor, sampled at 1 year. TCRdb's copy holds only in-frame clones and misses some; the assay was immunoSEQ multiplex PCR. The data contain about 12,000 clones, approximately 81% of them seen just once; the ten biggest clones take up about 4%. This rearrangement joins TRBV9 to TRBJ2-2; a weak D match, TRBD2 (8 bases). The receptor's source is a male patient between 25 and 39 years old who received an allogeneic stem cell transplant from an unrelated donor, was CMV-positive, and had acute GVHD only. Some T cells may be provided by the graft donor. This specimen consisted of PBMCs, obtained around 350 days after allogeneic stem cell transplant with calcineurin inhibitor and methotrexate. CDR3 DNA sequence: TGTGCCAGCACTCCGGGAGGGGGCTATACCGGGGAGCTGTTTTTT. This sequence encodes CASTPGGGYTGELFF.